Listed below are T cell receptor beta chains from one sample, sequenced in a study of T-cell reconstitution after alpha-beta-depleted transplantation in children. MiXCR, run by TCRdb on the PCR reads, gives a single entry per CDR3 protein. Here the sample spans 300,000 or so distinct CDR3 sequences, almost 10% being singletons. The material sequenced was PBMCs from the stem cell graft donor, taken from the stem cell graft. These receptors all stem from a human donor who donated a stem cell graft to a child with SCID. Both conserved end residues are trimmed from each CDR3. The order of the fields is clone size, V gene, CDR3 protein. The size entry is marked missing in some rows and otherwise reads once, few, many or a size class.

.	TRBV6-2/TRBV6-3	ASSSEAGGLEQF
few	TRBV5-5	ASSLWQSYNEQF
few	TRBV12-3/TRBV12-4	ASNLQGGRTEAF
.	TRBV7-9	ASSQQGQAGETQY
few	TRBV4-1	ASSANPSEQY
few	TRBV11-3	ASSLGGPLSNYGYT
many	TRBV29-1	SVSDRAGYTGELF
.	TRBV12-3/TRBV12-4	ASRVTGGSGYNEQF
few	TRBV20-1	SASRMGADRGIYEQY
few	TRBV20-1	SGTGPPLSYEQY
few	TRBV2	ASTTPRGSYNEQF
few	TRBV2	ASSEVRGPGQPQH
many	TRBV5-1	ASRAAVLAGELF
few	TRBV7-9	ASSYPAISTDTQY
many	TRBV10-3	AISPNPPSGGADEQF
few	TRBV5-1	ASSLTGTGGNQPQH
few	TRBV18	ASSPRGQGAFETQY
few	TRBV20-1	SAIGLAGENNEQF
.	TRBV18	ASSPQDRSSYNEQF
few	TRBV20-1	SAPWAGERTQY
many	TRBV3-1	ASSQDRASGGGHEQF
few	TRBV7-2	ASINAPPRPYGYT
.	TRBV11-2	ASSVGTGGRETQY
few	TRBV5-6	ASSLVADPGELF
many	TRBV27	ASSLGRGDEAF
.	TRBV12-3/TRBV12-4	ASSSLGVTQPQH
few	TRBV29-1	SVGGGITGELF
.	TRBV10-3	AISDPGTSSSYEQY
many	TRBV9	ASSGDGVYGYT
many	TRBV5-1	ASSLAQGSTDTQY
.	TRBV12-3/TRBV12-4	ASSLGAGGMTDTQY
few	TRBV12-3/TRBV12-4	ASSAPGQGNFYNEQF
many	TRBV9	ASSAGTLGDTEAF
.	TRBV5-1	ASSLESLGNSTLH
many	TRBV2	ASRGAYEQY
many	TRBV20-1	SALDVRGRTDTQY
few	TRBV4-1	ASSQIFSGTGNNEQY
few	TRBV5-1	ASSSSGGGYT
many	TRBV7-3	ASSYSVMTGELF
.	TRBV6-5	ASSPLGDRGLYEQY
.	TRBV12-3/TRBV12-4	ASSLTRLETQY
many	TRBV9	ASSVVGGNTGELF
many	TRBV5-1	ASTTGGSYEQY
.	TRBV5-6	ASSSEPGTGPKNIQY
few	TRBV18	ASSPLGTGAYEQY
few	TRBV3-1	ASSRMPGGTGELF
few	TRBV5-1	ASSLEGDSPLH
many	TRBV29-1	SVEGGGAASYEQY
many	TRBV2	ASSTSGGNYNEQF
few	TRBV18	ASTQGGTYNEQF
.	TRBV11-2	ASSSQQGAGNYGYT
.	TRBV19	ASSIGPGLSYNEQF
few	TRBV5-1	ASSMDRSLNLH
.	TRBV6-4	ASSDSGATDTQY
few	TRBV2	AKSGTTYNEQF
many	TRBV3-1	ASSLSGGTGELF
.	TRBV29-1	SVAGGLRAEAF